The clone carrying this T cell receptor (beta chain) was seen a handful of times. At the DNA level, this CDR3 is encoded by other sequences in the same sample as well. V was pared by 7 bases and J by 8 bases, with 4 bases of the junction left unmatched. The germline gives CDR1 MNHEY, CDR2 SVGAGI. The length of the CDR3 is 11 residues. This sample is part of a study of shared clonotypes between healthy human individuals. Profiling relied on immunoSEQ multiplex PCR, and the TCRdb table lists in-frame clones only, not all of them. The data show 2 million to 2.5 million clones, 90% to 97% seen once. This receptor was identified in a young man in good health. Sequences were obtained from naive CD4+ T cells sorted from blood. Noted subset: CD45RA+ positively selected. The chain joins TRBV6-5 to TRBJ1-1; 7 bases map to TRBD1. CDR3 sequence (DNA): TGTGCCAGCACCAGGGACAGAGAAGCTTTCTTT. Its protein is CASTRDREAFF.